This entry features one TCR beta chain sequence. The source of the sample is a study of blood T cell repertoires in COVID-19. The overall study: Samples representing acute and convalescent COVID-19 were sourced from the United States, Italy and Spain.

The repertoire was sequenced with immunoSEQ multiplex PCR; TCRdb's copy has only in-frame clones and lacks some. The table records about 350,000 clones, 85% to 90% of them present only once. Specimen: PBMCs or T cells enriched from blood (not recorded which). The sequence derives from a woman between 25 and 40 years old who had been exposed to COVID-19.

The CDR3 region has the DNA TGTGCCAGTAGTATAGGAGACAGATTAATGAAAGGCTACACCTTC. Amino acids: CASSIGDRLMKGYTF. The chain is built from TRBV19 and TRBJ1-2, with a weak D call TRBD1 (5 bases). Trimming took 1 base from V and 8 from J, leaving 17 bases between them. Germline V gene lookup returns CDR1 LNHDA and CDR2 SQIVND (reference sequence). The CDR3 has 15 amino acids.